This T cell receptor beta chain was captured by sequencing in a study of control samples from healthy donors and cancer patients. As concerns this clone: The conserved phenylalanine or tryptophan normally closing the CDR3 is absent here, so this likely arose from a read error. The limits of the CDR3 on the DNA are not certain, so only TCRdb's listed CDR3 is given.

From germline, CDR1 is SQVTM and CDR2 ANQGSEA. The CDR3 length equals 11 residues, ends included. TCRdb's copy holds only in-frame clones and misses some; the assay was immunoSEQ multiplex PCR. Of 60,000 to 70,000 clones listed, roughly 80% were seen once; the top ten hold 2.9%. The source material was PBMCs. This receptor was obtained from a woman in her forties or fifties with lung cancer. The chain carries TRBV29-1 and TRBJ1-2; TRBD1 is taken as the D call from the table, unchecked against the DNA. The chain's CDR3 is CSVVDGQGSLL.